The 2 T cell receptor beta chains in this list originate from one sample, sequenced in a study of memory B cells and T cells in multiple sclerosis. Which antigens these TCRs recognize remains unknown. CFSE-dim autoproliferating and CFSE-high non-proliferating T cells from unstimulated culture were sequenced separately. Cultures began with about 45 million CFSE-labeled PBMCs, unstimulated for 7 to 8 days, with replicate wells pooled. The table came from immunoSEQ multiplex PCR; TCRdb's copy has only in-frame clones and leaves some out. The data contain 25,000 to 35,000 clones, roughly 83% of them singletons. Sequenced input: PBMCs from blood kept in culture. All receptors derive from a human donor with multiple sclerosis.

This chain joins TRBV5-6 and TRBJ2-2; D ambiguous. Trimming left V 5 bases short and J 2 bases short, with 16 bases between. The germline V gene encodes CDR1 SGHDT and CDR2 YYEEEE. The length of the CDR3 is 16 residues. In DNA form, the CDR3 reads TGTGCCAGCAGTTATGTCGTGCAGGCTAACACCGGGGAGCTGTTTTTT. This sequence encodes CASSYVVQANTGELFF.

The chain carries TRBV7-9 and TRBJ2-3; D unresolved. Trimming stripped 1 base from V and 2 bases from J, with 1 base between. The CDR3 extends over 12 amino acids. Germline V gene sequence: CDR1 SEHNR, CDR2 FQNEAQ (reference sequence). The DNA of the CDR3 is TGTGCCAGCAGCTTAGACACAGATACGCAGTATTTT. This gives the protein CASSLDTDTQYF.